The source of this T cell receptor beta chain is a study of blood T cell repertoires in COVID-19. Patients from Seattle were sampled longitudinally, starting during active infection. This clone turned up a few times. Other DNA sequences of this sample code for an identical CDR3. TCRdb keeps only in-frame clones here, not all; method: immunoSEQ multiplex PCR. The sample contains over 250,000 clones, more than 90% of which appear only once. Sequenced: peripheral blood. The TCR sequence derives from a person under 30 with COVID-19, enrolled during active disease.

As DNA, the CDR3 is TGTGCCACCAGTGACTCGGGACAGGGGGATGAAAAACTGTTTTTT. Translation: CATSDSGQGDEKLFF. This chain connects TRBV24-1 to TRBJ1-4, with 11 bases fitting TRBD1. V lost 4 bases and J lost 6; bases outside the gene matches: 3. Germline values: CDR1 KGHDR, CDR2 SFDVKD. This CDR3 region has 15 residues.